A selection of T cell receptor beta chains follows, all from one sample in a study of CD4 T cells in relation to SARS-CoV-2 and coronaviruses. The assay was immunoSEQ multiplex PCR, and TCRdb's table has in-frame clones only and misses some. The data hold about 21,000 clones, with around 80% observed a single time. No antigen has been identified for these receptors. Sequencing used CD4+ T cells from PBMCs, cultured in vitro. The receptors were gathered from a human donor in good health. Both conserved end residues are part of each CDR3. Each record gives: CDR3 protein, CDR3 DNA, J gene, clone size, D gene, V gene. The D gene is left open where the match is weak. The size field is filled for only some rows; it gives once, few, many or a size class.

CASSYGRGDTEAFF TGTGCCAGCAGTTACGGGAGGGGGGACACTGAAGCTTTCTTT TRBJ1-1 NA NA TRBV6-5
CATSDRRLLTQYF TGTGCCACCAGTGACCGCCGACTCCTTACGCAGTATTTT TRBJ2-3 NA NA TRBV24-1
CTSSPAKTSRDEQFF TGCACCAGCAGCCCCGCGAAGACTAGCCGGGATGAGCAGTTCTTC TRBJ2-1 NA NA TRBV1
CASSLAFIRTDVNTEAFF TGCGCCAGCAGCTTGGCCTTTATTAGGACCGACGTGAACACTGAAGCTTTCTTT TRBJ1-1 NA NA TRBV5-1
CASSVDQRGYTF TGTGCCAGCAGCGTGGATCAGCGTGGCTACACCTTC TRBJ1-2 NA NA TRBV5-6
CASSYRRSSNEKLFF TGTGCCAGCAGTTATAGGCGGTCATCTAATGAAAAACTGTTTTTT TRBJ1-4 NA NA TRBV6-5
CASSQPPVYGYTF TGTGCCAGCAGCCAACCACCAGTATATGGCTACACCTTC TRBJ1-2 NA NA TRBV11-2
CASREGVNEQFF TGCGCCAGCAGGGAGGGGGTCAATGAGCAGTTCTTC TRBJ2-1 NA NA TRBV5-1
CASSVTANTGELFF TGTGCCAGCAGCGTGACAGCGAACACCGGGGAGCTGTTTTTT TRBJ2-2 NA NA TRBV6-5
CASSLDGAHNSYNEQFF TGTGCCAGCAGCTTAGATGGCGCGCACAACTCCTACAATGAGCAGTTCTTC TRBJ2-1 NA NA TRBV7-6
CASKQGAGGELFF TGTGCCAGCAAACAGGGGGCCGGCGGGGAGCTGTTTTTT TRBJ2-2 NA TRBD1 TRBV2
CASSTTRAPLTDTQYF TGTGCCAGCAGTACGACTAGAGCACCCCTCACAGATACGCAGTATTTT TRBJ2-3 NA NA TRBV27
CATSTSIGTGIYEQYF TGTGCCACCAGTACTAGCATCGGGACAGGGATCTACGAGCAGTACTTC TRBJ2-7 NA TRBD1 TRBV24-1
CASSLFSFTAGQPQHF TGTGCCAGCAGCTTATTTTCTTTCACGGCTGGGCAGCCCCAGCATTTT TRBJ1-5 NA NA TRBV7-3
CASSYHTGELFF TGTGCCAGCAGCTACCACACCGGGGAGCTGTTTTTT TRBJ2-2 NA NA TRBV7-8
CASSLRVGRGAEAFF TGTGCCAGCAGCTTAAGGGTCGGCAGGGGGGCTGAAGCTTTCTTT TRBJ1-1 NA TRBD1 TRBV7-2
CASSLTGTGELFF TGTGCCAGCAGTTTAACAGGCACCGGGGAGCTGTTTTTT TRBJ2-2 NA NA TRBV12-3/TRBV12-4
CASSLALIDTGELFF TGTGCCAGCAGCTTGGCCCTCATAGACACCGGGGAGCTGTTTTTT TRBJ2-2 NA NA TRBV5-5
CASSQEISGPYEQYF TGTGCCAGCAGCCAAGAGATTAGCGGGCCCTACGAGCAGTACTTC TRBJ2-7 NA TRBD2 TRBV4-2
CAISAEYREVAEAFF TGTGCCATCAGTGCGGAATACAGGGAAGTGGCTGAAGCTTTCTTT TRBJ1-1 NA NA TRBV10-3
CASSQGQGMRKLFF TGTGCCAGCAGCCAGGGACAGGGTATGCGGAAACTGTTTTTT TRBJ1-4 few TRBD1 TRBV3-1/TRBV3-2
CASSDGGREGEKLFF TGTGCCAGCAGTGACGGCGGCAGGGAAGGGGAAAAACTGTTTTTT TRBJ1-4 few NA TRBV6-1
CASSNSRGNQPQHF TGTGCCAGCAGTAACAGCCGTGGGAATCAGCCCCAGCATTTT TRBJ1-5 NA NA TRBV27
CASSQDPVNNYGYTF TGCGCCAGCAGCCAAGATCCCGTTAATAACTATGGCTACACCTTC TRBJ1-2 NA NA TRBV4-1
CASSINGNYNEQFF TGTGCCAGCAGCATAAACGGGAACTACAATGAGCAGTTCTTC TRBJ2-1 NA NA TRBV7-8
CASSQRGVAYEQYF TGTGCCAGCAGCCAACGGGGGGTTGCCTACGAGCAGTACTTC TRBJ2-7 NA TRBD2 TRBV3-1/TRBV3-2
CASSSGGSGFQETQYF TGCGCCAGCAGCTCGGGCGGTAGCGGGTTCCAAGAGACCCAGTACTTC TRBJ2-5 NA TRBD2 TRBV5-1
CASSYGSPTSYEQYF TGTGCCAGCAGTTACGGGTCGCCCACCTCCTACGAGCAGTACTTC TRBJ2-7 NA NA TRBV6-5
CASSLGHYGYTF TGTGCCAGCAGTTTGGGTCACTATGGCTACACCTTC TRBJ1-2 NA NA TRBV12-3/TRBV12-4
CASSEALPGAMGQPQHF TGTGCCAGCAGTGAAGCGCTTCCGGGGGCAATGGGTCAGCCCCAGCATTTT TRBJ1-5 NA NA TRBV2
CASSLQQGAGQETQYF TGTGCCAGCAGCTTGCAACAGGGGGCCGGGCAAGAGACCCAGTACTTC TRBJ2-5 NA TRBD1 TRBV5-5